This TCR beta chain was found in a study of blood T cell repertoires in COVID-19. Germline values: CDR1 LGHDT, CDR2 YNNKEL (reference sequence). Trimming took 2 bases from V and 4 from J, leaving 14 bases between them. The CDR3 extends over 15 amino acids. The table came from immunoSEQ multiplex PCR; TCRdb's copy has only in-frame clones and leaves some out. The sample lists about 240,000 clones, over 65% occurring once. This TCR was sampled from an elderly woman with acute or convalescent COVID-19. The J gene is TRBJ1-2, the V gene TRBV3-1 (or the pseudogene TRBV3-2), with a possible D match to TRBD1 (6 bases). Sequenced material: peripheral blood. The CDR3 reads CASSQLGARTYGYTF. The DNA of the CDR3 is TGTGCCAGCAGCCAATTGGGGGCGCGAACCTATGGCTACACCTTC.